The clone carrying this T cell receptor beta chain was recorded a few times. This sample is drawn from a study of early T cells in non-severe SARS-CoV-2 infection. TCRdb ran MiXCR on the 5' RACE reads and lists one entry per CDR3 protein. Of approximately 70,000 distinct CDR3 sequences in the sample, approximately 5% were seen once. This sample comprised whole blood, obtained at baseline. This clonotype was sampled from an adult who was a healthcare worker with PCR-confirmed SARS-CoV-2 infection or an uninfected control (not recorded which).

The CDR3 nucleotides are TGTGCCAGCAGTGTAGGGGGCCTAGGCTATGGCTACACCTTC. It yields the protein CASSVGGLGYGYTF. J is TRBJ1-2 and V is TRBV28, with 7 bases lining up with TRBD1. The junction had 7 bases not matched to a gene; V was cut back by 5 bases and J by 4 bases. The CDR3 sequence is 14 residues long. Per germline, CDR1 MDHEN and CDR2 SYDVKM.